This T cell receptor beta chain was found in a study of graft-versus-host responses after intestinal transplantation. Whole-study findings and limits: GvH clones occurred in recipient marrow; some first appeared in ileum or blood.

Germline assignment: CDR1 KGHSH and CDR2 LQKENI. V was pared by 0 bases and J by 8 bases, with 10 bases between. This CDR3 is built from 13 residues. Sequencing was performed with immunoSEQ multiplex PCR; in TCRdb, only in-frame clones are kept and a portion is missing. The sample shows some 140,000 clones, about 92% of them seen only once. Regarding this clone: No antigen is known for it.

This sequence originates from a human donor who received an intestinal transplant. The chain links TRBV18 to TRBJ1-1; D gene uncertain. This material consisted of unstimulated CD4+ T cells sorted from spleen or lymph node cells, taken before intestinal transplant. CDR3 loop: CASSPPGSSEAFF. The DNA of the CDR3 is TGTGCCAGCTCACCACCGGGGTCTTCGGAAGCTTTCTTT.